This T cell receptor beta chain was observed in a study of blood T cell repertoires in COVID-19. Overall study: The United States, Italy and Spain supplied acute and convalescent COVID-19 samples. PBMCs, B-cell-depleted T cells, or T cells provided the cDNA or gDNA that made up the material.

As handled by the study authors: Cell counts per sample came from amplifying reference gene primers. Profiling relied on immunoSEQ multiplex PCR, and the TCRdb table lists in-frame clones only, not all of them. Clone size and the V and J calls come from that table; the DNA yielded D and trimming. The sample consists of roughly 60,000 clones, more than 80% of them appearing once. Germline V lookup: CDR1 MNHEY, CDR2 SVGAGI. The CDR3 is 15 residues long. The V end lost 6 bases, the J end lost 0 bases, and 13 bases lay between the germline ends. The rearrangement uses TRBV6-5 and TRBJ2-3; weak D call: TRBD2 (6 bases). The source of this sequence is a man aged 80 or over with acute or convalescent COVID-19. The sequenced sample consisted of peripheral blood. The CDR3 nucleotides read TGTGCCAGCAGCAGCTCCGGGACTAGCACAGATACGCAGTATTTT. Encoded protein: CASSSSGTSTDTQYF.